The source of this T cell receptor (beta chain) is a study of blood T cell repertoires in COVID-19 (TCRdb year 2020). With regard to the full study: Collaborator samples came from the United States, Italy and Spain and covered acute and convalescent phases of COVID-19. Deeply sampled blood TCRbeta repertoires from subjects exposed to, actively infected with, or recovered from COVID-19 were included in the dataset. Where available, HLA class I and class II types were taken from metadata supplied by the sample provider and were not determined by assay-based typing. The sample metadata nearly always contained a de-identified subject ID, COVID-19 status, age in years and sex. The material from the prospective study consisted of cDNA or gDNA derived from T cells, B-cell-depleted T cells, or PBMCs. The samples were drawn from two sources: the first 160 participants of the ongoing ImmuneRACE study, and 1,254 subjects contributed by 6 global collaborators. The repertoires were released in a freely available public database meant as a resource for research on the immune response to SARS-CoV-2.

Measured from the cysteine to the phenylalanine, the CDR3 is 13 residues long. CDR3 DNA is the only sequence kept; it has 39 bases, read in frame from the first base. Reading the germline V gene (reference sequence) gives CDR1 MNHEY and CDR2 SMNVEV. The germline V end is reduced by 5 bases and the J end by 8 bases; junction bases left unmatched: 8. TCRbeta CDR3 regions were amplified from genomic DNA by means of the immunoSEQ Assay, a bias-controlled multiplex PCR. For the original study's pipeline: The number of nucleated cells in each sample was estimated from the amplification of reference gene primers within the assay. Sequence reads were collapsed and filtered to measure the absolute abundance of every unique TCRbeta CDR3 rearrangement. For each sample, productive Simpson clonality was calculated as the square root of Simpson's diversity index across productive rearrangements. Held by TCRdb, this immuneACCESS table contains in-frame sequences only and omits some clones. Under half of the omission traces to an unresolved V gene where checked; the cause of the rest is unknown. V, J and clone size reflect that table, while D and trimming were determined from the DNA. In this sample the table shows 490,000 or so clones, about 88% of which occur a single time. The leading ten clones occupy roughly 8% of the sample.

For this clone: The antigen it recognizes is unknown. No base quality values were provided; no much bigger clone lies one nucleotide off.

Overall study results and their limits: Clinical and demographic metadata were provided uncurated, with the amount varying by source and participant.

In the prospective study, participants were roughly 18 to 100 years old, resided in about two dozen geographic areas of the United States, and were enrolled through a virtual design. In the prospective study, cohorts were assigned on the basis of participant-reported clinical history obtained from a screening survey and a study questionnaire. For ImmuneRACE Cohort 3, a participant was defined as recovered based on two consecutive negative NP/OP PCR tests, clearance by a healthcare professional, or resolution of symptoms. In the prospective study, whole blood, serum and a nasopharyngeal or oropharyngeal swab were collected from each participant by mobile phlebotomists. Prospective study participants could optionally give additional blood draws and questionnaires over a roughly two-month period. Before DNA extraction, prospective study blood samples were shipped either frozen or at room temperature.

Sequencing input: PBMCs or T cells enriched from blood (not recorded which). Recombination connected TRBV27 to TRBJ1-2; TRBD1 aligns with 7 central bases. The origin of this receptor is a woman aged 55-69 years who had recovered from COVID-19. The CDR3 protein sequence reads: CASSTPTGYGYTF. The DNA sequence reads TGTGCCAGCAGTACACCGACAGGGTACGGCTACACCTTC.